Sequencing of this TCR beta chain was carried out in a study of shared clonotypes between healthy human individuals. Nashville, Tennessee was home to all donors, each a Caucasian adult. This clone was seen a single time. The antigen remains unidentified. Using immunoSEQ multiplex PCR, the repertoire was profiled, and TCRdb retains in-frame clones only, with some absent. The repertoire consists of roughly 2 million clones, with around 95% occurring once and the leading ten covering 0.1% to 0.15%. General observations from the study: Clonotype sharing levels among donors were expected to vary with sequencing depth. Naive CD4 clonotypes were shared across several donors at about 5.3%. Estimated richness was generally greater in naive than memory subsets.

Between the trimmed V and J ends, which lost 2 bases and 3 bases, there was a span of 8 bases. Germline CDR1 reads SGHRS; CDR2 reads YFSETQ. The length of the CDR3 is 13 residues. The clonotype originates from a man younger than 30 in good health. The sequenced material came from naive CD4+ T cells sorted from blood. The subset here: CD45RA+ positively selected. J is TRBJ1-1 and V is TRBV5-1; D gene unclear. The CDR3 bases are TGCGCCAGCAGCTTCGACGCAGACACTGAAGCTTTCTTT. Its protein is CASSFDADTEAFF.